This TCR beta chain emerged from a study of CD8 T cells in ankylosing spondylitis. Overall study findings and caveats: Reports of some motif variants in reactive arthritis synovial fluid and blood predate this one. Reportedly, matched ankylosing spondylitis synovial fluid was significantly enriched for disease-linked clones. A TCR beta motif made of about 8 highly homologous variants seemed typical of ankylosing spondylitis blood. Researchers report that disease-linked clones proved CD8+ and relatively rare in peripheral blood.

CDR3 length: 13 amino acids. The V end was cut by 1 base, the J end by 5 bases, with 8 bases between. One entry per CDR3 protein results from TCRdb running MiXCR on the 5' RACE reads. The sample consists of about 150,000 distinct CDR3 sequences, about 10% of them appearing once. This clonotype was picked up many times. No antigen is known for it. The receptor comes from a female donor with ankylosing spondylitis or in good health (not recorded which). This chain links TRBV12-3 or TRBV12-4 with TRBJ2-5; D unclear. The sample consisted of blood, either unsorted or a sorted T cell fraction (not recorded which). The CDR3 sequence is CASSLDQSETQYF. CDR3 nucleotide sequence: TGTGCCAGCAGTTTAGACCAGTCGGAGACCCAGTACTTC.